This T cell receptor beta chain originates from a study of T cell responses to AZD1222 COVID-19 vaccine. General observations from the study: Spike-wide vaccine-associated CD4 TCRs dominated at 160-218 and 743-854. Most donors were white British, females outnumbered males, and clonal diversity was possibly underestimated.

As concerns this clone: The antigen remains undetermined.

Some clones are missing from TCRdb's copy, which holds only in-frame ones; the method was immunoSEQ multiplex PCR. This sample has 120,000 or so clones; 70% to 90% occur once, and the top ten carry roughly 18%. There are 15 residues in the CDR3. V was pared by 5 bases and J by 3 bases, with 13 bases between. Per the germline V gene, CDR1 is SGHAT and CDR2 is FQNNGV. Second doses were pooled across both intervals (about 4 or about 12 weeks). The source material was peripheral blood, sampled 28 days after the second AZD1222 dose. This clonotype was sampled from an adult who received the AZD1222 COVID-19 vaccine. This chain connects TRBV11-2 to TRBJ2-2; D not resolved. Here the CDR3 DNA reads TGTGCCAGCAGCCCGGGTCGTGGGTACACCGGGGAGCTGTTTTTT. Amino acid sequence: CASSPGRGYTGELFF. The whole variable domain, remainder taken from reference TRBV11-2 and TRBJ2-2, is EAGVAQSPRYKIIEKRQSVAFWCNPISGHATLYWYQQILGQGPKLLIQFQNNGVVDDSQLPKDRFSAERLKGVDSTLKIQPAKLEDSAVYLCASSPGRGYTGELFFGEGSRLTVL.